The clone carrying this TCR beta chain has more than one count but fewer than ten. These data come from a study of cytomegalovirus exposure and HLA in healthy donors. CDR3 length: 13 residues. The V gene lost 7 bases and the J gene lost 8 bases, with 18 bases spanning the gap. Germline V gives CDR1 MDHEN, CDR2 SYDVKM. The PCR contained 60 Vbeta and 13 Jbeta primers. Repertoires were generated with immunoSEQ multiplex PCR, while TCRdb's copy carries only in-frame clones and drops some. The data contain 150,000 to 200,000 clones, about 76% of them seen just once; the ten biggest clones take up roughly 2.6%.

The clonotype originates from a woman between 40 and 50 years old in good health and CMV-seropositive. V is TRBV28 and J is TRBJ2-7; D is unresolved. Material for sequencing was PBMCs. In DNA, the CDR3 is TGTGCCAGCACCTCAGGCGTCTTACTGAAGCAGTACTTC. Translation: CASTSGVLLKQYF.